The rows below give T cell receptor beta chains drawn from one sample of a study of immune cell composition in non-small cell lung cancer. Sequencing used immunoSEQ multiplex PCR; TCRdb keeps in-frame clones, though not all of them. The data contain about 2,900 clones, about 81% of them singletons. These data were also reused for a study on CD4 T cells in lung cancer.

Sequencing was performed on lung tumor tissue. These receptors originate from a human donor with non-small cell lung cancer. CDR3s include the opening cysteine and the closing phenylalanine or tryptophan. Fields, in order: J gene, V gene, CDR3 protein.

J gene: TRBJ2-2
V gene: TRBV30
CDR3 protein: CAWSGTSWGGELFF

J gene: TRBJ2-2
V gene: TRBV27
CDR3 protein: CASSYLTSGTGELFF

J gene: TRBJ2-7
V gene: TRBV6-1
CDR3 protein: CASGGGVYEQYF

J gene: TRBJ2-7
V gene: TRBV5-6
CDR3 protein: CASSSGHNYEQYF

J gene: TRBJ1-5
V gene: TRBV5-1
CDR3 protein: CASSPGQGKGQPQHF

J gene: TRBJ2-3
V gene: TRBV4-1
CDR3 protein: CASSPSVGGLTDTQYF

J gene: TRBJ2-7
V gene: TRBV7-3
CDR3 protein: CASSLTPGPEQYF

J gene: TRBJ2-1
V gene: TRBV11-3
CDR3 protein: CASSPGLAIRDEQFF

J gene: TRBJ2-1
V gene: TRBV10-3
CDR3 protein: CAISDRGRVSGGYNEQFF

J gene: TRBJ2-7
V gene: TRBV4-3
CDR3 protein: CASSQDPAGNSYEQYF

J gene: TRBJ2-1
V gene: TRBV5-4
CDR3 protein: CASSFVAGAYNEQFF

J gene: TRBJ2-3
V gene: TRBV30
CDR3 protein: CAWSGSSDTQYF

J gene: TRBJ1-6
V gene: TRBV5-1
CDR3 protein: CASSSEFDSSYNSPLHF

J gene: TRBJ2-1
V gene: TRBV30
CDR3 protein: CAWSEVALTGRNEQFF

J gene: TRBJ1-6
V gene: TRBV2
CDR3 protein: CASIPELAASSYNSPLHF

J gene: TRBJ2-7
V gene: TRBV7-8
CDR3 protein: CASSSARYEQYF

J gene: TRBJ2-7
V gene: TRBV27
CDR3 protein: CASSWRTGDEQYF

J gene: TRBJ2-7
V gene: TRBV10-2
CDR3 protein: CASSDKGSGFYEQYF

J gene: TRBJ1-2
V gene: TRBV7-2
CDR3 protein: CASSLAGGSHGYTF

J gene: TRBJ2-1
V gene: TRBV19
CDR3 protein: CASSMRSGYNEQFF

J gene: TRBJ1-1
V gene: TRBV2
CDR3 protein: CASSGDRGLNTEAFF

J gene: TRBJ2-7
V gene: TRBV4-3
CDR3 protein: CASSLAGSSEQYF

J gene: TRBJ1-4
V gene: TRBV11-2
CDR3 protein: CASSSSTGGFEKLFF

J gene: TRBJ2-5
V gene: TRBV5-1
CDR3 protein: CASSPGLIEETQYF

J gene: TRBJ1-2
V gene: TRBV5-4
CDR3 protein: CASSLGQNYGYTF

J gene: TRBJ2-5
V gene: TRBV5-4
CDR3 protein: CASRQNQVGGIEGRETQYF

J gene: TRBJ2-1
V gene: TRBV18
CDR3 protein: CASCSEGAGEQFF

J gene: TRBJ2-1
V gene: TRBV7-9
CDR3 protein: CASSLGGTYYNEQFF

J gene: TRBJ2-7
V gene: TRBV30
CDR3 protein: CAWSIGHLPYEQYF

J gene: TRBJ2-1
V gene: TRBV5-6
CDR3 protein: CASSLLAFGEQFF

J gene: TRBJ2-3
V gene: TRBV7-3
CDR3 protein: CASSSTGLAAATDTQYF

J gene: TRBJ2-7
V gene: TRBV6-1
CDR3 protein: CASGRGTGIYEQYF

J gene: TRBJ1-1
V gene: TRBV5-1
CDR3 protein: CASSLAGGGTEAFF

J gene: TRBJ1-3
V gene: TRBV11-2
CDR3 protein: CASSQTGGSGNTIYF

J gene: TRBJ1-5
V gene: TRBV7-2
CDR3 protein: CASSLYENQPQHF

J gene: TRBJ2-3
V gene: TRBV5-4
CDR3 protein: CASSAGGTDTQYF

J gene: TRBJ1-2
V gene: TRBV7-9
CDR3 protein: CASSRGTAVQAF

J gene: TRBJ2-5
V gene: TRBV7-8
CDR3 protein: CASSLLFGGIPETQYF

J gene: TRBJ1-4
V gene: TRBV15
CDR3 protein: CATSRARDRGLDNEKLFF

J gene: TRBJ2-1
V gene: TRBV7-2
CDR3 protein: CASSWTSGYNEQFF